The 26 T cell receptor beta chains given below trace back to one sample, sequenced in a study of CXCR3-negative and CXCR3-positive naive CD8 T cells. With UMI labels, 5' RACE was used to prepare the TRB cDNA libraries. TCRdb re-called the 5' RACE reads, yielding one record per CDR3 amino acid sequence without DNA. Found here are more than 45,000 distinct CDR3 sequences; the top ten clones hold 15%. The sequenced sample consisted of memory CD8+ T cells from blood. These receptors were collected from a human donor in good health. Some clones in this sample may be carry-over from other donors' samples.

V and J are TRBV7-9 and TRBJ1-2; the TRBD1 assignment by TCRdb is unverifiable without DNA. Germline CDR1 and CDR2: SEHNR and FQNEAQ (reference sequence). The CDR3 runs to 13 residues. The CDR3 here is CASSPGSGHGYTF.

The V call is TRBV27, the J call TRBJ2-7; TCRdb's assignment of TRBD2 cannot be checked, as there is no DNA. The CDR3 is 16 amino acids. Germline values: CDR1 MNHEY, CDR2 SMNVEV (reference sequence). This CDR3 is CASSPGGRAAPYEQYF.

The V call is TRBV29-1, the J call TRBJ2-5; the TCRdb call, TRBD1, lacks DNA for checking. The V gene's germline CDR1 is SQVTM and CDR2 ANQGSEA. This CDR3 has 14 amino acids. This CDR3 reads CSVVTPTGQETQYF.

V usage is TRBV7-2 and J usage is TRBJ2-3; TCRdb proposes TRBD2, but this gene call is untestable without DNA. Germline V gives CDR1 SGHTA, CDR2 FQGNSA. This CDR3 is built from 17 residues. The CDR3 protein is CASSQSPGLAGGDTQYF.

V and J are TRBV29-1 and TRBJ1-2; with no DNA, the TCRdb D assignment of TRBD1 cannot be verified. This CDR3 comprises 11 residues. CDR1 and CDR2 (germline): SQVTM, ANQGSEA. This CDR3 reads CSVGAATGYTF.

The chain has TRBV4-3 and TRBJ2-7; lacking DNA, the TRBD1 call made by TCRdb goes unchecked. This CDR3 comprises 15 residues. Germline CDR1 LGHNA, CDR2 YSLEER. The CDR3 sequence: CASSQGGGEIGEQYF.

This chain connects TRBV11-2 to TRBJ2-3. CDR3 length equals 14 residues. The germline gives CDR1 SGHAT, CDR2 FQNNGV. The CDR3 is CASTQIDSTDTQYF. Drawing the rest from reference TRBV11-2 and TRBJ2-3, the complete variable domain is EAGVAQSPRYKIIEKRQSVAFWCNPISGHATLYWYQQILGQGPKLLIQFQNNGVVDDSQLPKDRFSAERLKGVDSTLKIQPAKLEDSAVYLCASTQIDSTDTQYFGPGTRLTVL.

The V gene is TRBV27, the J gene TRBJ2-1; TCRdb outputs TRBD1, but without DNA this stays unchecked. This CDR3 spans 11 amino acids. Germline V CDR1 and CDR2: MNHEY, SMNVEV (reference sequence). CDR3 region: CASSLGAEQFF.

The chain couples TRBV29-1 to TRBJ2-1; TCRdb's D call of TRBD2 is untestable without DNA. Germline V lookup: CDR1 SQVTM, CDR2 ANQGSEA. There are 18 residues in the CDR3. This chain's CDR3 is CSVEDDTFGLAGYNEQFF.

The V gene is TRBV7-6, the J gene TRBJ2-5; with no DNA, the TCRdb D assignment of TRBD2 cannot be verified. There are 16 residues in the CDR3. Germline lookup yields CDR1 SGHVS and CDR2 FNYEAQ. The CDR3 loop is CASSSSPGLATETQYF.

The V call is TRBV28, the J call TRBJ2-3. Germline CDR1 and CDR2: MDHEN and SYDVKM. The CDR3 has 16 amino acids. The CDR3 is CASSESYSSGADTQYF.

V and J are TRBV5-1 and TRBJ2-2; lacking DNA, the TRBD1 call made by TCRdb goes unchecked. The CDR3 totals 14 residues. Germline values: CDR1 SGHRS, CDR2 YFSETQ. CDR3 sequence: CASMVTGATGELFF.

The chain couples TRBV6-2 or TRBV6-3 to TRBJ2-7; TCRdb selects TRBD1, and the lack of DNA leaves this call unchecked. Germline CDR1 reads MNHEY; CDR2 reads SVGEGT. The length of the CDR3 is 15 residues. The chain's CDR3 is CASSSYGTFRYEQYF.

The CDR3 loop is CASSLSPGQGGQETQYF. The chain uses TRBV7-9 and TRBJ2-5; the D call from TCRdb, TRBD1, cannot be confirmed without DNA. This CDR3 region has 17 residues. Germline V gene sequence: CDR1 SEHNR, CDR2 FQNEAQ (reference sequence).

V is TRBV25-1 and J is TRBJ2-3; TCRdb's D gene call, TRBD1, goes unchecked for lack of DNA. CDR1 is MGHDK, CDR2 SYGVNS, per germline. The CDR3 has 16 amino acids. The CDR3 is CASSEGTGGPTDTQYF.

The chain is built from TRBV6-5 and TRBJ2-3. Germline CDR1 MNHEY, CDR2 SVGAGI. The CDR3 is made up of 13 amino acids. The CDR3 loop is CASSYSGTDTQYF.

The chain links TRBV6-4 to TRBJ2-3. The CDR3 loop spans 14 amino acids. The germline gives CDR1 MRHNA, CDR2 SNTAGT. This CDR3 reads CASSSDGSTDTQYF.

The chain employs TRBV7-6 and TRBJ2-5. Looked up from germline, CDR1 is SGHVS and CDR2 is FNYEAQ. The length of the CDR3 is 13 residues. The CDR3 is CASSFKGLETQYF.

The chain has TRBV7-3 and TRBJ2-7. The CDR3 runs 11 residues. CDR1 is SGHTA and CDR2 is FQGTGA in the germline V gene. CDR3: CASSSGDEQYF.

V usage is TRBV20-1 and J usage is TRBJ1-2. Germline V CDR1 and CDR2: DFQATT, SNEGSKA (reference sequence). The CDR3 contains 13 residues. The chain's CDR3 is CSARGDTNYGYTF.

The J gene is TRBJ2-6, the V gene TRBV3-1; TCRdb lists TRBD2, though no DNA is available to test this call. Looked up from germline, CDR1 is LGHDT and CDR2 is YNNKEL (reference sequence). CDR3 length: 18 residues. CDR3 in amino acids: CASSQEERGFSGANVLTF.

The chain has TRBV29-1 and TRBJ2-7; checking the TCRdb D call of TRBD1 is not possible without DNA. This CDR3 is built from 13 residues. CDR1 is SQVTM and CDR2 is ANQGSEA in the germline V gene. The CDR3 spells CSATGTGFYEQYF.

The V call is TRBV28, the J call TRBJ2-7; as DNA is missing, the TRBD2 call by TCRdb cannot be tested. Per germline, CDR1 MDHEN and CDR2 SYDVKM. This CDR3 comprises 18 residues. CDR3 sequence: CASSLLPGLAGISYEQYF.

The rearrangement joins TRBV20-1 to TRBJ1-1; TCRdb gives TRBD1 as the D gene, but with no DNA this cannot be confirmed. Germline V gene sequence: CDR1 DFQATT, CDR2 SNEGSKA (reference sequence). The CDR3 totals 12 residues. Here the CDR3 reads CSASRGDTEAFF.

V and J are TRBV5-6 and TRBJ2-1; the D call from TCRdb, TRBD1, cannot be confirmed without DNA. The germline V gene has CDR1 SGHDT and CDR2 YYEEEE. CDR3 size: 12 residues. The CDR3 protein is CASSPFRDEQFF.

The chain couples TRBV29-1 to TRBJ2-2; absent DNA, TCRdb's TRBD2 call cannot be checked. Germline CDR1 is SQVTM and CDR2 is ANQGSEA. CDR3 length equals 14 residues. The CDR3: CSAVGLERTGELFF.